The 11 T cell receptor beta chains reported below all come from one sample, sequenced in a study of graft-versus-host responses after intestinal transplantation. The antigens these receptors bind are not known. Sequenced by immunoSEQ multiplex PCR; TCRdb stores in-frame clones only, minus some. The sample lists about 84,000 clones; roughly 90% were seen once. Sequencing was performed on unstimulated CD4+ T cells sorted from spleen or lymph node cells, taken before transplant. The origin of the receptors is a human donor who was the organ donor for an intestinal transplant.

The V call is TRBV9, the J call TRBJ1-2; 8 nucleotides align to TRBD1. The CDR3 sequence is 15 residues long. Per germline, CDR1 SGDLS and CDR2 YYNGEE. With 4 bases clipped from V and 4 bases from J, the junction kept 9 bases outside the gene matches. The CDR3 DNA reads TGTGCCAGCAGCTTTACGACAGGGGCCTTCTATGGCTACACCTTC. This encodes CASSFTTGAFYGYTF.

This clone was seen only once. The chain is built from TRBV25-1 and TRBJ1-2, with TRBD1 matching over 10 bases. This CDR3 has 14 residues. Germline V gene sequence: CDR1 MGHDK, CDR2 SYGVNS. V dropped 4 bases and J dropped 8; count of bases not matched to a gene: 7. CDR3 nucleotides: TGTGCCAGCAGTGGACCGGGACAGGGGAACGGCTACACCTTC. Translation: CASSGPGQGNGYTF.

This chain joins TRBV5-6 and TRBJ2-7, with a tentative D call TRBD1 (5 bases). V gave up 2 bases and J gave up 0 bases, with 9 bases separating them. The germline gives CDR1 SGHDT, CDR2 YYEEEE. CDR3 size: 14 residues. The CDR3 sequence: CASSFDRNSYEQYF. CDR3 DNA: TGTGCCAGCAGCTTTGACAGAAACTCCTACGAGCAGTACTTC. The full variable domain, rest sourced from reference TRBV5-6 and TRBJ2-7, is DAGVTQSPTHLIKTRGQQVTLRCSPKSGHDTVSWYQQALGQGPQFIFQYYEEEERQRGNFPDRFSGHQFPNYSSELNVNALLLGDSALYLCASSFDRNSYEQYFGPGTRLTVT.

The chain carries TRBV27 and TRBJ2-3, with a possible D match to TRBD1 (6 bases). This CDR3 has 15 residues. Trimming stripped 4 bases from V and 3 bases from J, with 14 bases between. The germline gives CDR1 MNHEY, CDR2 SMNVEV (reference sequence). CDR3: CASSSSRGMTDTQYF. CDR3 DNA sequence: TGTGCCAGCAGTTCGTCCAGGGGAATGACAGATACGCAGTATTTT.

In DNA, the CDR3 is TGCGCCAGCACTGTCGCTCCGGGACAGGGGAACTATGGCTACACCTTC. It specifies CASTVAPGQGNYGYTF. This chain joins TRBV10-1 and TRBJ1-2; TRBD1 matches at 10 bases. V lost 7 bases to trimming and J lost 2 bases; unmatched junction nucleotides: 10. Germline lookup yields CDR1 WNHNN and CDR2 SYGVQD (reference sequence). This CDR3 has 16 residues.

The rearrangement links TRBV10-3 to TRBJ1-2; D not certain. CDR1 is ENHRY and CDR2 is SYGVKD in the germline V gene. The CDR3 contains 16 residues. The V end was cut by 0 bases, the J end by 5 bases, with 16 bases between. The CDR3 sequence: CAISESQNTGSYGYTF. The CDR3 coding sequence is TGTGCCATCAGTGAGTCACAGAATACGGGGTCATATGGCTACACCTTC.

The rearrangement links TRBV30 to TRBJ1-5; TRBD1 matches at 8 bases. V lost 4 bases to trimming and J lost 10 bases; unmatched junction nucleotides: 9. The CDR3 extends over 13 amino acids. The germline CDR1 and CDR2 sequences are GTSNPN and SVGIG (reference sequence). In DNA, the CDR3 is TGTGCCTGGAAGGGGCAGGGGGCGTCCCCCCAGCATTTT. The encoded protein is CAWKGQGASPQHF.

V gene TRBV10-3 combines with J gene TRBJ1-2; the match to TRBD1 covers 11 bases. The CDR3 is 14 amino acids. Germline CDR1 ENHRY, CDR2 SYGVKD. V dropped 4 bases and J dropped 4; count of bases not matched to a gene: 2. The CDR3 here is CAISAGQGAYGYTF. CDR3 sequence (DNA): TGTGCCATCAGTGCTGGACAGGGGGCCTATGGCTACACCTTC.

The chain employs TRBV19 and TRBJ2-5, with 8 bases that match TRBD2. This CDR3 region has 13 residues. Trimming at V came to 4 bases and at J to 11 bases, leaving 9 bases not matched to a gene. CDR1 and CDR2 (germline): LNHDA, SQIVND (reference sequence). The CDR3, as DNA: TGTGCCAGTAGTACCCAGCGGGAGTCCCCTCAGTACTTC. It yields the protein CASSTQRESPQYF.

The gene calls are TRBV28 and TRBJ2-7; 14 nucleotides agree with TRBD2. The length of the CDR3 is 16 residues. The trim removed 4 bases at V and 4 bases at J, leaving 6 bases unmatched. Germline V gene data show CDR1 as MDHEN and CDR2 as SYDVKM. CDR3 sequence (DNA): TGTGCCAGCAGTTCTTCCGGGACTAGCGGGAGTTACGAGCAGTACTTC. This gives the protein CASSSSGTSGSYEQYF.

The V and J genes are TRBV2 and TRBJ1-6; D might be TRBD1 (5 bases). The V and J ends lost 5 bases and 4 bases respectively, with 21 bases between them. The CDR3 runs to 18 residues. In germline, CDR1 is SNHLY, CDR2 FYNNEI. The CDR3 reads CASSPRQFPASYNSPLHF. The CDR3 region has the DNA TGTGCCAGCAGTCCGCGACAGTTCCCCGCTTCATATAATTCACCCCTCCACTTT.